The T cell receptor beta chain under discussion was sequenced for a study of identical twins (TCRdb year 2016). Describing the broader study: The study deep-sequenced TCR alpha and beta repertoires from monozygotic twins, unrelated adults of various ages and cord blood to test whether fetal clonotypes persist. Replicate twin experiments were performed at different times using different library preparation protocols to rule out contamination. The research as a whole found: Compared with coincidental sharing between unrelated individuals, out-of-frame TCR alpha sequences shared between twins showed an excess of sequences with low generation probability. Abundant cord blood beta clonotypes carried fewer insertions; young adult naive repertoires showed a weaker similar trend, while memory repertoires showed none. Invariant T cells such as MAIT and iNKT could partly confound zero-insertion analyses, although diverse VJ usage argued against such confounding for most clonotypes. Because the same donors could not be followed over many years, conclusions were based on cross-sectional statistical analysis. Recombination models systematically underestimated out-of-frame TCR alpha sharing in monozygotic twins but agreed with sharing between unrelated individuals. The excess sharing between twins in beta out-of-frame sequences was weaker because fewer shared sequences reduced the signal-to-noise ratio.

Libraries came from 5' RACE. The data were produced on an Illumina HiSeq 2000. A universal primer binding site was introduced by template switching, and a unique molecular identifier was present in the final cDNA, enabling accurate counting of TCR cDNA molecules. Specific primers in the conserved constant-segment region were used to synthesize first-strand cDNA for the TCR alpha and beta chains. To control for contamination, every cDNA library was double barcoded, receiving both a SMART-Mk sample barcode and Illumina barcodes. Two successive PCR steps introduced TruSeq adapter sequences along with Illumina sample barcodes. TCR alpha and beta cDNA libraries were sequenced on the Illumina HiSeq platform with custom primers. The authors' analysis ran thus. MiGEC was used to process raw reads and extract unique molecular identifiers, and MiXCR was used to find CDR3 positions. For each individual, recombination models were inferred using an EM algorithm with the repgenHMM and IGoR tools. The tcR package in R was used for shared clonotype analysis, with sharing normalized by the product of cloneset sizes. To study raw recombination free of thymic and clonal selection effects, out-of-frame nonproductive sequences were analyzed. TCRdb reanalyzed the raw reads on its own, using fastp at Q25 for trimming and MiXCR for clone calling, and kept in-frame beta chains. Each record represents a unique CDR3 protein, reported with the most common genes and DNA among its rows. The V and J calls shown here were made by TCRdb, not taken from the authors' results. This sample gives approximately 600,000 distinct CDR3 sequences in total; less than 9% of them show up just once. The leading ten clones occupy about 1.5% of the sample.

About this clonotype itself: Its antigen is not yet known. Base quality data are lacking; no much larger clone is found one base away.

Every donor was a healthy Caucasian. Three pairs of female monozygotic twins, all aged 18 to 29 years, were included in the twin cohort. The RNA used for TCR libraries was isolated from peripheral blood mononuclear cells. These data are also associated with another study on yellow fever vaccine responses in identical twins. The second publication reports: According to the authors, the vaccine-induced T cell response in identical twins seemed to be partly convergent and partly specific to each individual. The study precisely tracked vaccine-responding T cell clones in identical twins.

The material sequenced was PBMCs. The sequence came from a woman aged 18 to 35 in good health.

The CDR3 protein: CASSLGQTPYNEQFF. The DNA sequence reads TGTGCCAGCAGCTTAGGACAGACTCCCTACAATGAGCAGTTCTTC. The rearrangement combines TRBV7-9 with TRBJ2-1; TRBD1 is a weak D gene call, 5 bases matching. CDR1 and CDR2 (SEHNR, FQNEAQ) derive from the germline V gene (reference sequence). Including cysteine and phenylalanine, the CDR3 has 15 amino acids. CDR3 DNA only is kept here, 45 bases in frame from base 1. V sheds 1 base and J sheds 2 bases, leaving 9 bases between their ends. The full variable domain, completed from the reference TRBV7-9 and TRBJ2-1 proteins outside the CDR3, reads DTGVSQNPRHKITKRGQNVTFRCDPISEHNRLYWYRQTLGQGPEFLTYFQNEAQLEKSRLLSDRFSAERPKGSFSTLEIQRTEQGDSAMYLCASSLGQTPYNEQFFGPGTRLTVL.